Listed here are 5 T cell receptor beta chains from one sample, sequenced in a study of T cells after yellow fever vaccination. One entry per CDR3 protein, called by TCRdb with MiXCR from the 5' RACE reads. The profile shows about 330,000 distinct CDR3 sequences, 4.1% of them singletons. This sample comprised PBMCs, obtained 5 days after the yellow fever booster vaccination. Receptors were obtained from a man younger than 35 who received the YFV17D yellow fever vaccine.

This clonotype was found many times. The chain links TRBV18 to TRBJ2-4; no clear D. Trimming left V 3 bases short and J 7 bases short, with 13 bases between. The CDR3 loop spans 14 amino acids. Looked up from germline, CDR1 is KGHSH and CDR2 is LQKENI. CDR3 protein: CASSPTGVENIQYF. The CDR3 nucleotides read TGTGCCAGCTCACCCACCGGCGTAGAGAACATTCAGTACTTC.

This clonotype has just a few counts. The V and J genes are TRBV5-5 and TRBJ2-1; possibly TRBD1 for D (6 bases). This CDR3 is 12 amino acids long. V was clipped by 9 bases and J by 7 bases, with 14 bases between them. Germline-derived CDR1 and CDR2 are SGHKS and YYEKEE (reference sequence). CDR3 amino acids: CATGTQGNEQFF. In DNA form, the CDR3 reads TGTGCCACTGGGACACAAGGTAATGAGCAGTTCTTC.

This clonotype came up a few times. The chain recombines TRBV18 with TRBJ1-5; D not certain. The CDR3 runs to 13 residues. Germline CDR1 and CDR2: KGHSH and LQKENI. Deletions cut 6 bases from V and 6 bases from J, with 12 bases between. As DNA, the CDR3 is TGTGCCAGCTCCGGACTGACGGCTCAGCCCCAGCATTTT. This translates into CASSGLTAQPQHF.

This clonotype appeared a few times. V usage is TRBV12-3 or TRBV12-4 and J usage is TRBJ2-2; no clear D. This CDR3 comprises 14 residues. V gave up 6 bases and J gave up 7 bases, with 15 bases separating them. DNA for the CDR3: TGTGCCAGCAGACGAAACCTTGGCCGCGGGGAGCTGTTTTTT. Translation gives CASRRNLGRGELFF.

This clonotype was detected only a few times. This chain links TRBV6-2 or TRBV6-3 with TRBJ2-5; D uncertain. The germline V and J ends were trimmed by 6 bases and 3 bases, with 11 bases remaining between them. The CDR3 spans 13 residues. CDR1 MNHEY and CDR2 SVGEGT come from the germline V gene. In DNA, the CDR3 is TGTGCCAGCAGCGAAGGACGGAAAGAGACCCAGTACTTC. Translation gives CASSEGRKETQYF.